This T cell receptor (beta chain) was identified in a study of blood T cell repertoires in COVID-19. Study background: COVID-19 samples from acute and convalescent phases originated in the United States, Italy and Spain. From T cells, B-cell-depleted T cells, or PBMCs came the material, which was cDNA or gDNA.

In the original workflow: From reference gene primer amplification, estimates of nucleated cell counts were derived. TCRdb keeps only in-frame clones here, not all; method: immunoSEQ multiplex PCR. The V and J calls and clone size come from that table; D and trimming were worked out from the DNA. The sample gives a few hundred thousand clones, 75% to 90% of which show up once; over 5.5% is in the top ten. Patients in Seattle were enrolled during active infection, then followed longitudinally. There are 16 residues in the CDR3. Trimming removed 7 bases at V and 5 bases at J, with 21 bases between. Germline CDR1 reads SGHVS; CDR2 reads FNYEAQ.

V and J are TRBV7-6 and TRBJ2-1, with D perhaps matching TRBD2 (5 bases). The sequencing input was peripheral blood. The receptor comes from a woman in her forties or fifties with COVID-19, enrolled during active disease. The CDR3 is CASTQNPGWVDNEQFF. The CDR3 bases are TGTGCCAGCACCCAAAATCCGGGATGGGTTGACAATGAGCAGTTCTTC.